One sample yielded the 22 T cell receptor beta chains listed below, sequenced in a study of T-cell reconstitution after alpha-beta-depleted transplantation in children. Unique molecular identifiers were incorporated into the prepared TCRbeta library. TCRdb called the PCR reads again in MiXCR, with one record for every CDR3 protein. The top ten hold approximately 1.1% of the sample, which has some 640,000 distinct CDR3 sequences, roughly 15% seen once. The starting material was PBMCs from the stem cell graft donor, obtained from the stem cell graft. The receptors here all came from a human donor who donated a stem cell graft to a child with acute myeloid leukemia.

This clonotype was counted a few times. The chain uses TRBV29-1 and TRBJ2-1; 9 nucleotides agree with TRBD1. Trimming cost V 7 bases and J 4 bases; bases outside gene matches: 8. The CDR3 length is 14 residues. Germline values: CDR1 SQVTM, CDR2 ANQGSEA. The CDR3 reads CSARTGEAYNEQFF. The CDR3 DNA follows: TGCAGCGCTCGGACAGGGGAGGCGTACAATGAGCAGTTCTTC.

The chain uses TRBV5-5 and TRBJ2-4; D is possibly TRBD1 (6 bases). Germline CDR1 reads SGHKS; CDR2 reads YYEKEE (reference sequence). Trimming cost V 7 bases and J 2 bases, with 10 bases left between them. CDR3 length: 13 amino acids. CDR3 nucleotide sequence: TGTGCCAGCGGCGACAGGACCAAAAACATTCAGTACTTC. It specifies CASGDRTKNIQYF.

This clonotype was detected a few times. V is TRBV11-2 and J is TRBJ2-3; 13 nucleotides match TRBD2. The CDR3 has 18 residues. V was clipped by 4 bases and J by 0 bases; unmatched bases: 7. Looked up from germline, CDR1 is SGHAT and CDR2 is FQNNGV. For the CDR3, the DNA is TGTGCCAGCAGCTCAACTAGCGGGGGGGCCGTGAGCACAGATACGCAGTATTTT. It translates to CASSSTSGGAVSTDTQYF. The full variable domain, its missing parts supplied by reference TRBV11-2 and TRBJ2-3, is EAGVAQSPRYKIIEKRQSVAFWCNPISGHATLYWYQQILGQGPKLLIQFQNNGVVDDSQLPKDRFSAERLKGVDSTLKIQPAKLEDSAVYLCASSSTSGGAVSTDTQYFGPGTRLTVL.

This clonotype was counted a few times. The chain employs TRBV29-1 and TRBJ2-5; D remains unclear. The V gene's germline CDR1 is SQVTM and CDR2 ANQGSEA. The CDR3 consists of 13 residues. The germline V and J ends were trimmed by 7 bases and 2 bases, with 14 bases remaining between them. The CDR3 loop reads CSAGYGVQETQYF. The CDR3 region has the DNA TGCAGCGCGGGCTATGGGGTACAAGAGACCCAGTACTTC.

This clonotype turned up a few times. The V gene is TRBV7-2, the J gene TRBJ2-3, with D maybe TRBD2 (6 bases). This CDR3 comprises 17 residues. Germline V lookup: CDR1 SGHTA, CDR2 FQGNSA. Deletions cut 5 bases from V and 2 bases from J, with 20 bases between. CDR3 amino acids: CASSLRPRDSSTDTQYF. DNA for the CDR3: TGTGCCAGCAGCCTACGGCCCCGGGACTCTTCCACAGATACGCAGTATTTT.

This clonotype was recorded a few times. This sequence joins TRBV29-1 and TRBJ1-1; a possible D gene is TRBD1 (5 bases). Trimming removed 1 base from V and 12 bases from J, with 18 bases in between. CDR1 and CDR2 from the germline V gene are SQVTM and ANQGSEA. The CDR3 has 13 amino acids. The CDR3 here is CSVEVGAVGSTFF. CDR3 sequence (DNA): TGCAGCGTTGAAGTTGGGGCCGTAGGATCGACTTTCTTT.

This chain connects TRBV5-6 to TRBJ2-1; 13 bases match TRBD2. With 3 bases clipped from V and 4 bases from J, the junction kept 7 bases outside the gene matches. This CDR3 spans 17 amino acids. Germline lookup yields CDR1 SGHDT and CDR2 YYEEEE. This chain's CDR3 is CASSWSQLAGGYNEQFF. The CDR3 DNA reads TGTGCCAGCAGCTGGTCCCAACTAGCGGGGGGGTACAATGAGCAGTTCTTC.

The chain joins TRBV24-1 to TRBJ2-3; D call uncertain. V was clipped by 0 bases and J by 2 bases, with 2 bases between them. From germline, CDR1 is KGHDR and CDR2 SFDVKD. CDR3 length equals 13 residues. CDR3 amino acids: CATSDLFTDTQYF. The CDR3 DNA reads TGTGCCACCAGTGATTTGTTCACAGATACGCAGTATTTT.

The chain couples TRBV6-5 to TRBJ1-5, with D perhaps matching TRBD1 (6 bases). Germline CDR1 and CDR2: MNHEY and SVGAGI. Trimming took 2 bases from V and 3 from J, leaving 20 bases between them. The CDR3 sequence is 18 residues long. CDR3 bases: TGTGCCAGCAGTTACGGGTCCGGGACATCGAGGATCAATCAGCCCCAGCATTTT. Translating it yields CASSYGSGTSRINQPQHF.

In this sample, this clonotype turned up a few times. The CDR3 bases are TGTGCCAGCAGCTTAGCGCGGGGGGAACAGCCCCAGCATTTT. This encodes CASSLARGEQPQHF. The V call is TRBV7-2, the J call TRBJ1-5; the D gene is possibly TRBD1 (5 bases). The CDR3 extends over 14 amino acids. Germline V gene sequence: CDR1 SGHTA, CDR2 FQGNSA. Trimming left V 0 bases short and J 7 bases short, with 10 bases between.

The CDR3 nucleotides are TGTGCCAGCATTGGGGACGGGGCTTTTAAGAGTAGTGGCTACACCTTC. It yields the protein CASIGDGAFKSSGYTF. The genes are TRBV12-3 or TRBV12-4 and TRBJ1-2, with D tentatively TRBD1 (5 bases). The CDR3 contains 16 residues. V was trimmed by 7 bases and J by 7 bases, leaving 25 bases between them.

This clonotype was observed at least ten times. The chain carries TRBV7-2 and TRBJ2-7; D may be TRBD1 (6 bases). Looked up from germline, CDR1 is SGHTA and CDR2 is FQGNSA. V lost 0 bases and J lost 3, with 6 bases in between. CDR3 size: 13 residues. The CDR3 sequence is CASSLAQGYEQYV. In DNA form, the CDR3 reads TGTGCCAGCAGCTTAGCACAGGGCTACGAGCAGTACGTC.

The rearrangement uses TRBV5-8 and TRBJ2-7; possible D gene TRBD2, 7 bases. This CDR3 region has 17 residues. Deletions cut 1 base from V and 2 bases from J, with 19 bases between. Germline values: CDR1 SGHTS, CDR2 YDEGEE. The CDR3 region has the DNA TGTGCCAGCAGCTTGTTGGGGGGGCAGCCGGATCCCTACGAGCAGTACTTC. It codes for CASSLLGGQPDPYEQYF. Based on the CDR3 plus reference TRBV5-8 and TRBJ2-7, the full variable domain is EAGVTQSPTHLIKTRGQQATLRCSPISGHTSVYWYQQALGLGLQFLLWYDEGEERNRGNFPPRFSGRQFPNYSSELNVNALELEDSALYLCASSLLGGQPDPYEQYFGPGTRLTVT.

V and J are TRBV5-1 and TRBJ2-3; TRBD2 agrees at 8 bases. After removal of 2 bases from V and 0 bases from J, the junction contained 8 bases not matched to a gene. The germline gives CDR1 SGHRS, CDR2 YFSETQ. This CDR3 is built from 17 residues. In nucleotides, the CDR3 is TGCGCCAGCAGCTTAGATGTTGCGGGGGGAAGCACAGATACGCAGTATTTT. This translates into CASSLDVAGGSTDTQYF. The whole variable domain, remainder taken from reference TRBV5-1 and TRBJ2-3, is KAGVTQTPRYLIKTRGQQVTLSCSPISGHRSVSWYQQTPGQGLQFLFEYFSETQRNKGNFPGRFSGRQFSNSRSEMNVSTLELGDSALYLCASSLDVAGGSTDTQYFGPGTRLTVL.

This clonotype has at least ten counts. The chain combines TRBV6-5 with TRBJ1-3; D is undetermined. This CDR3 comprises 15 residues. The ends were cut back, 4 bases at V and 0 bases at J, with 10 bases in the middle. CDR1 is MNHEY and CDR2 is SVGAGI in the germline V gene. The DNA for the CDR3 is TGTGCCAGCAGTTGGCAGGCGGGCTCTGGAAACACCATATATTTT. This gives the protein CASSWQAGSGNTIYF.

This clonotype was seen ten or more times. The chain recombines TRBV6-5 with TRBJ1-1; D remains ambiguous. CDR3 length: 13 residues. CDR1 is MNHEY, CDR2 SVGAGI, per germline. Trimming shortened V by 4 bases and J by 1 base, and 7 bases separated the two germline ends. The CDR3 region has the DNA TGTGCCAGCAGTTCCTTTACGAACACTGAAGCTTTCTTT. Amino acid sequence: CASSSFTNTEAFF.

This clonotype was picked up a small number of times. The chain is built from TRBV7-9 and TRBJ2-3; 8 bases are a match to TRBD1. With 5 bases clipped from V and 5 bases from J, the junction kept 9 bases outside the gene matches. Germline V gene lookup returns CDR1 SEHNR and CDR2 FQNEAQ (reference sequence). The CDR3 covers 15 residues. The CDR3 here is CASSPWTGSEDTQYF. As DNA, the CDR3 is TGTGCCAGCAGCCCTTGGACAGGGTCTGAAGATACGCAGTATTTT.

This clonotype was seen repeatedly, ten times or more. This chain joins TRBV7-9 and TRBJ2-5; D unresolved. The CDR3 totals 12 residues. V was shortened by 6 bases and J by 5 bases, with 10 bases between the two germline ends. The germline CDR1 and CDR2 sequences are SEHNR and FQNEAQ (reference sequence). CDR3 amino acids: CASSPTGETQYF. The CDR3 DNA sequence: TGTGCCAGCAGTCCCACCGGGGAGACCCAGTACTTC.

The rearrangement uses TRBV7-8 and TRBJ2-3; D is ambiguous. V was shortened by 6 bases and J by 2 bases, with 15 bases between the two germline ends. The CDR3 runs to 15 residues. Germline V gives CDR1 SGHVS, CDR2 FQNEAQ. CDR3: CASSIVTTYTDTQYF. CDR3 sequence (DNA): TGTGCCAGCAGTATCGTAACCACTTACACAGATACGCAGTATTTT.

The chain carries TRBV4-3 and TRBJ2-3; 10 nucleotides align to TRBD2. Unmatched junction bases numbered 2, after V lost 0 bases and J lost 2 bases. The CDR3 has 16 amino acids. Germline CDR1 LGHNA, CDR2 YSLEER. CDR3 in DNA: TGCGCCAGCAGCCAAGAGCTAGCGGGGGTCACAGATACGCAGTATTTT. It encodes CASSQELAGVTDTQYF.

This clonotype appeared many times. The CDR3 sequence: CASSPGQASGYTF. The DNA of the CDR3 is TGTGCCAGCAGCCCAGGACAGGCATCCGGCTACACCTTC. The chain employs TRBV5-6 and TRBJ1-2, with 7 bases that match TRBD1. V gave up 4 bases and J gave up 8 bases; unmatched junction bases: 8. The CDR3 is 13 amino acids. Per the germline V gene, CDR1 is SGHDT and CDR2 is YYEEEE.

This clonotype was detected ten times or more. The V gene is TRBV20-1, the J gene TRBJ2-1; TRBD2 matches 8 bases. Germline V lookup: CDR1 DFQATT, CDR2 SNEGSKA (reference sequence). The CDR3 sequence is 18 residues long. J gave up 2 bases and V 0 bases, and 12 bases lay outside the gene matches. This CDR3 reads CSARDPQGAGGPYNEQFF. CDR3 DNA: TGCAGTGCTAGAGATCCGCAGGGCGCGGGGGGTCCCTACAATGAGCAGTTCTTC.